Shown below are 19 T cell receptor beta chains from a single sample sequenced in a study of blood T cell repertoires in COVID-19. Assay: immunoSEQ multiplex PCR; the TCRdb copy retains only in-frame clones and omits some. The sample records roughly 130,000 clones, roughly 84% being singletons. Sequencing input: peripheral blood. The receptors were gathered from a man aged 30-40 years with COVID-19, enrolled during active disease.

The V and J genes are TRBV19 and TRBJ2-7; 15 bases line up with TRBD2. CDR1 LNHDA and CDR2 SQIVND come from the germline V gene (reference sequence). The CDR3 contains 15 residues. J gave up 6 bases and V 5 bases, and 5 bases lay outside the gene matches. The CDR3 loop is CASSRGLAGGSEQYF. As DNA, the CDR3 is TGTGCCAGTAGTCGGGGACTAGCGGGAGGAAGCGAGCAGTACTTC.

The chain couples TRBV25-1 to TRBJ1-5, with D perhaps matching TRBD1 (6 bases). Trimming took off 8 bases at V and 4 bases at J, with 15 bases between the two ends. The CDR3 spans 14 residues. CDR1 is MGHDK and CDR2 is SYGVNS in the germline V gene. For the CDR3, the DNA is TGTGCCAGCGGGGGCCCGGGCGGGAATCAGCCCCAGCATTTT. Its translation is CASGGPGGNQPQHF.

The chain carries TRBV5-4 and TRBJ1-3; the D gene is possibly TRBD1 (6 bases). The germline V and J ends were trimmed by 6 bases and 1 base, with 14 bases remaining between them. CDR3 length: 15 residues. CDR1 SGHNT and CDR2 YYREEE come from the germline V gene (reference sequence). For the CDR3, the DNA is TGTGCCAGCACGCAGGGGCTAATGTCTGGAAACACCATATATTTT. Residues: CASTQGLMSGNTIYF.

The gene calls are TRBV10-3 and TRBJ2-3; D remains unclear. Trimming pared 7 bases from V and 4 bases from J, leaving 12 bases between. The CDR3 sequence is 13 residues long. The germline gives CDR1 ENHRY, CDR2 SYGVKD. The CDR3, as DNA: TGTGCCATCATGCCTACCAGCGCAGATACGCAGTATTTT. Its translation is CAIMPTSADTQYF.

The count of this clone is one. The chain links TRBV6-2 or TRBV6-3 to TRBJ1-2; D gene ambiguous. Germline V gene sequence: CDR1 MNHEY, CDR2 SVGEGT. The V and J ends lost 1 base and 8 bases respectively, with 8 bases between them. CDR3 length: 12 residues. Written as DNA, the CDR3 is TGTGCCAGCAGTTACTACTCCCGGGGCTACACCTTC. It translates to CASSYYSRGYTF.

The chain uses TRBV2 and TRBJ1-5, with TRBD1 as a possible D gene (5 bases). Germline CDR1 SNHLY, CDR2 FYNNEI. Trimming removed 3 bases from V and 7 bases from J, with 13 bases in between. This CDR3 is built from 14 residues. The CDR3 sequence is CASSDSGGVQPQHF. Here the CDR3 DNA reads TGTGCCAGCAGTGACAGCGGGGGAGTACAGCCCCAGCATTTT.

This CDR3 reads CASSLSYTSTTFGTDTQYF. CDR3 in DNA: TGCGCCAGCAGCTTGTCCTATACTAGCACCACGTTCGGCACAGATACGCAGTATTTT. The J gene is TRBJ2-3, the V gene TRBV5-1; D may be TRBD2 (6 bases). Germline assignment: CDR1 SGHRS and CDR2 YFSETQ. This CDR3 is built from 19 residues. V was clipped by 1 base and J by 1 base, with 22 bases between them.

About this clone: One end of the junction does not line up with germline, which may come from a read error. The chain employs TRBV28 and TRBJ1-4, with 7 bases fitting TRBD1. CDR3 length: 13 amino acids. The germline V gene has CDR1 MDHEN and CDR2 SYDVKM. The CDR3 loop is CASSRRQSGTEHF. The CDR3 coding sequence is TGTGCCAGCAGCCGTCGACAATCCGGGACAGAACATTTT.

The gene calls are TRBV4-3 and TRBJ2-7; 10 nucleotides agree with TRBD1. The V and J ends lost 0 bases and 5 bases, in that order; junction bases with no gene match: 7. Germline CDR1 LGHNA, CDR2 YSLEER. This CDR3 comprises 16 residues. The CDR3 DNA reads as TGCGCCAGCAGCCAAGATTGGGGACAGGGGTTTCACGAGCAGTACTTC. Translated: CASSQDWGQGFHEQYF.

Of note for this clone: This sample includes further DNA sequences coding for the same CDR3. The V and J genes are TRBV19 and TRBJ2-1; D may be TRBD2 (5 bases). V gave up 2 bases and J gave up 0 bases, with 8 bases separating them. The CDR3 length is 15 residues. Germline CDR1 reads LNHDA; CDR2 reads SQIVND (reference sequence). The chain's CDR3 is CASSISGSSYNEQFF. The CDR3 nucleotides read TGTGCCAGTAGTATAAGCGGATCCTCCTACAATGAGCAGTTCTTC.

This chain links TRBV5-1 with TRBJ2-3, with D maybe TRBD2 (5 bases). This CDR3 has 16 amino acids. Germline CDR1 and CDR2: SGHRS and YFSETQ. The V end was cut by 0 bases, the J end by 4 bases, with 15 bases between. This CDR3 reads CASSLDDPGGADTQYF. CDR3 DNA sequence: TGCGCCAGCAGCTTGGATGACCCCGGAGGCGCAGATACGCAGTATTTT.

V and J are TRBV19 and TRBJ2-3; TRBD1 might be the D (5 bases). Germline V lookup: CDR1 LNHDA, CDR2 SQIVND (reference sequence). V was shortened by 6 bases and J by 5 bases, with 18 bases between the two germline ends. The length of the CDR3 is 15 residues. CDR3 coding DNA: TGTGCCAGTAGCATGCTAGGGGCCCACAGAGATACGCAGTATTTT. Translation: CASSMLGAHRDTQYF.

The chain has TRBV30 and TRBJ1-5; weak D call: TRBD1 (5 bases). Trimming shortened V by 0 bases and J by 8 bases, and 11 bases separated the two germline ends. Germline CDR1 reads GTSNPN; CDR2 reads SVGIG (reference sequence). The CDR3 totals 13 residues. The CDR3 is CAWSVLRDEPQHF. In DNA, the CDR3 is TGTGCCTGGAGTGTACTCAGGGATGAGCCCCAGCATTTT. The full variable domain, completed using reference TRBV30 and TRBJ1-5, is SQTIHQWPATLVQPVGSPLSLECTVEGTSNPNLYWYRQAAGRGLQLLFYSVGIGQISSEVPQNLSASRPQDRQFILSSKKLLLSDSGFYLCAWSVLRDEPQHFGDGTRLSIL.

A word on this clone: The junction shows a germline mismatch at one end, possibly a read error. The gene calls are TRBV10-3 and TRBJ2-7; 12 nucleotides align to TRBD2. The CDR3 sequence is 14 residues long. CDR1 is ENHRY and CDR2 is SYGVKD in the germline V gene. CDR3 amino acids: CAISESRTSGVPDF. CDR3 coding DNA: TGTGCCATCAGTGAGTCGAGGACTAGCGGGGTCCCGGACTTC.

The chain carries TRBV3-1 (or the pseudogene TRBV3-2) and TRBJ1-3, with D maybe TRBD1 (5 bases). CDR1 and CDR2 (germline): LGHDT, YNNKEL (reference sequence). V lost 0 bases and J lost 5, with 11 bases in between. The CDR3 is 15 amino acids. CDR3 nucleotides: TGTGCCAGCAGCCAAGATTTCAGGGCTCGAAACACCATATATTTT. Its translation is CASSQDFRARNTIYF.

The chain carries TRBV10-1 and TRBJ1-3, with D maybe TRBD1 (6 bases). CDR3 size: 14 residues. Per germline, CDR1 WNHNN and CDR2 SYGVQD (reference sequence). The V and J ends lost 8 bases and 0 bases respectively, with 11 bases between them. In nucleotides, the CDR3 is TGCGCCAGCTCTGACAGGAGCTCTGGAAACACCATATATTTT. This gives the protein CASSDRSSGNTIYF.

The chain uses TRBV3-1 (or the pseudogene TRBV3-2) and TRBJ2-5, with D possibly being TRBD2 (5 bases). This CDR3 contains 15 residues. V was clipped by 6 bases and J by 7 bases, with 21 bases between them. Germline CDR1 and CDR2: LGHDT and YNNKEL (reference sequence). CDR3 sequence reads: CASRSSTLIEGTQYF. The CDR3 region has the DNA TGTGCCAGCAGGAGTTCGACATTAATTGAGGGGACCCAGTACTTC.

CDR3 in amino acids: CASSKSMGAGELFF. DNA of the CDR3: TGTGCCAGCAGCAAGAGCATGGGCGCCGGGGAGCTGTTTTTT. V and J are TRBV6-5 and TRBJ2-2; the D is unclear. The germline V gene encodes CDR1 MNHEY and CDR2 SVGAGI. V was cut by 6 bases and J by 6 bases, with 14 bases left in between. CDR3 length: 14 residues.

The genes are TRBV27 and TRBJ2-4, with TRBD2 matching over 9 bases. Trimming took 6 bases from V and 5 from J; bases not matched to a gene: 14. There are 17 residues in the CDR3. CDR1 and CDR2 from the germline V gene are MNHEY and SMNVEV (reference sequence). The CDR3 coding sequence is TGTGCCAGCAGCCCCCTTGTTAGCGGGAGTAGAGAAAACATTCAGTACTTC. It encodes CASSPLVSGSRENIQYF.